These 19 T cell receptor beta chains were all obtained from the same sample, sequenced in a study of cytomegalovirus exposure and HLA in healthy donors. PCR involved 60 Vbeta and 13 Jbeta primers. Only in-frame clones appear in the TCRdb table, and some are missing; sequencing was by immunoSEQ multiplex PCR. Its listing shows about 190,000 clones. The sequenced sample consisted of PBMCs. The receptors originated from a man younger than 40 in good health and CMV-seronegative.

The chain links TRBV9 to TRBJ2-7, with D maybe TRBD2 (6 bases). Trimming removed 2 bases at V and 3 bases at J, with 15 bases between. The CDR3 has 15 amino acids. Germline CDR1 reads SGDLS; CDR2 reads YYNGEE. The CDR3 loop reads CASSVHRDSHYEQYF. In DNA, the CDR3 is TGTGCCAGCAGCGTCCACCGGGACTCGCACTACGAGCAGTACTTC. The full variable domain, with the rest looked up from reference TRBV9 and TRBJ2-7, is DSGVTQTPKHLITATGQRVTLRCSPRSGDLSVYWYQQSLDQGLQFLIQYYNGEERAKGNILERFSAQQFPDLHSELNLSSLELGDSALYFCASSVHRDSHYEQYFGPGTRLTVT.

The rearrangement joins TRBV28 to TRBJ1-2; 8 bases map to TRBD1. The CDR3 totals 14 residues. V lost 5 bases, J lost 8 bases, and 10 bases stayed unmatched. Germline V lookup: CDR1 MDHEN, CDR2 SYDVKM. The CDR3 DNA follows: TGTGCCAGCAGTATCCCGCAGGGGGCGGGGGGCTACACCTTC. Translated, it gives CASSIPQGAGGYTF.

V usage is TRBV11-2 and J usage is TRBJ1-1, with TRBD1 matching 8 bases. J gave up 1 base and V 6 bases, and 7 bases lay outside the gene matches. CDR1 and CDR2 from the germline V gene are SGHAT and FQNNGV. The CDR3 is 15 residues long. CDR3 sequence reads: CASRAQGETNTEAFF. As DNA, the CDR3 is TGTGCCAGCAGAGCACAGGGGGAGACGAACACTGAAGCTTTCTTT.

This chain connects TRBV10-3 to TRBJ2-3; 11 nucleotides agree with TRBD2. Germline V lookup: CDR1 ENHRY, CDR2 SYGVKD. The J segment lost 2 bases and the V segment lost 5 bases, leaving 12 bases of the junction unmatched. There are 18 residues in the CDR3. The CDR3 loop is CAISLSVGTSGNTDTQYF. The CDR3 nucleotides read TGTGCCATCAGTCTGTCAGTTGGGACTAGCGGAAACACAGATACGCAGTATTTT.

The rearrangement links TRBV11-2 to TRBJ2-7; no clear D. Deletions cut 6 bases from V and 1 base from J, with 13 bases between. Germline CDR1 SGHAT, CDR2 FQNNGV. The CDR3 consists of 14 residues. The CDR3 loop reads CASSPDWNSYEQYF. The CDR3, as DNA: TGTGCCAGCAGTCCCGACTGGAATTCCTACGAGCAGTACTTC.

The chain employs TRBV19 and TRBJ2-3; 9 nucleotides match TRBD1. Per the germline V gene, CDR1 is LNHDA and CDR2 is SQIVND (reference sequence). The CDR3 is 18 residues long. The trim removed 4 bases at V and 6 bases at J, leaving 17 bases unmatched. CDR3 DNA: TGTGCCAGTAGTACCGACGGCCTGGGACAGGGCTTATATGATACGCAGTATTTT. It is translated as CASSTDGLGQGLYDTQYF.

The rearrangement links TRBV29-1 to TRBJ2-7; 10 bases agree with TRBD1. The CDR3 is 13 amino acids. Per germline, CDR1 SQVTM and CDR2 ANQGSEA. V was clipped by 4 bases and J by 2 bases; unmatched bases: 2. The CDR3 here is CSVVGTGAYEQYF. The CDR3, as DNA: TGCAGCGTTGTCGGGACAGGGGCCTACGAGCAGTACTTC.

V is TRBV7-2 and J is TRBJ2-5; D gene unclear. Germline V gene data show CDR1 as SGHTA and CDR2 as FQGNSA. V lost 4 bases and J lost 5, with 14 bases in between. This CDR3 is built from 14 residues. The CDR3 is CASSYSPVRETQYF. CDR3 sequence (DNA): TGTGCCAGCAGCTACTCCCCGGTTCGGGAGACCCAGTACTTC.

The chain recombines TRBV30 with TRBJ2-1; D not certain. The CDR3 spans 12 residues. Trimming shortened V by 0 bases and J by 8 bases, and 8 bases separated the two germline ends. Germline V gives CDR1 GTSNPN, CDR2 SVGIG (reference sequence). The CDR3, as DNA: TGTGCCTGGAGTGTACGAGTAGATGAGCAGTTCTTC. Residues: CAWSVRVDEQFF.

Here the CDR3 reads CAWSPLGLKQPQHF. Here the CDR3 DNA reads TGTGCCTGGAGCCCCCTAGGTCTGAAGCAGCCCCAGCATTTT. The genes are TRBV30 and TRBJ1-5; no definite D call. V gave up 3 bases and J gave up 7 bases, with 16 bases separating them. The CDR3 is 14 residues long. Germline-derived CDR1 and CDR2 are GTSNPN and SVGIG (reference sequence).

The chain employs TRBV5-1 and TRBJ2-5, with D perhaps matching TRBD1 (5 bases). CDR1 is SGHRS, CDR2 YFSETQ, per germline. V lost 3 bases and J 11 bases, leaving 11 bases between the germline ends. The CDR3 has 11 residues. The CDR3 bases are TGCGCCAGCAGCTCATACCGACAGCAGTACTTC. Its protein is CASSSYRQQYF.

This chain joins TRBV7-9 and TRBJ1-6; the D gene is possibly TRBD1 (6 bases). CDR1 SEHNR and CDR2 FQNEAQ come from the germline V gene (reference sequence). The length of the CDR3 is 14 residues. V lost 5 bases and J 7 bases, leaving 12 bases between the germline ends. The CDR3 region is CASSRDTSNSPLHF. The CDR3 region has the DNA TGTGCCAGCAGCCGGGACACTTCCAATTCACCCCTCCACTTT.

This sequence joins TRBV19 and TRBJ2-7; 7 positions match TRBD2. The CDR3 is 14 amino acids. Germline V lookup: CDR1 LNHDA, CDR2 SQIVND (reference sequence). After removal of 5 bases from V and 1 base from J, the junction contained 5 bases not matched to a gene. The CDR3 is CASSSRGGSYEQYF. The CDR3 region has the DNA TGTGCCAGTAGTTCCCGGGGAGGGTCCTACGAGCAGTACTTC.

The chain employs TRBV28 and TRBJ2-7; no clear D. CDR3 length: 13 residues. The V end was cut by 5 bases, the J end by 2 bases, with 10 bases between. Germline CDR1 MDHEN, CDR2 SYDVKM. CDR3 bases: TGTGCCAGCAGTCCTCGGGTGGCCTACGAGCAGTACTTC. Its translation: CASSPRVAYEQYF.

The V call is TRBV15, the J call TRBJ2-5, with 8 bases lining up with TRBD1. The assigned J gene may be wrong: the sequence end matches TRBJ2-7 better. This CDR3 is 16 amino acids long. CDR1 and CDR2 from the germline V gene are LNHNV and YYDKDF (reference sequence). CDR3 bases: TGTGCCACCAGCAACTTCTTAGGGACAGGAACCTACGAGCAGTACTTC. This translates into CATSNFLGTGTYEQYF.

With respect to this clone: The same CDR3 arises from other DNA sequences in this sample as well. The chain carries TRBV4-1 and TRBJ2-5; 12 bases align to TRBD2. Germline CDR1 is MGHRA and CDR2 is YSYEKL. V lost 1 base, J lost 4 bases, and 4 bases stayed unmatched. There are 16 residues in the CDR3. CDR3 amino acids: CASSQGTSGIVETQYF. CDR3 in DNA: TGCGCCAGCAGCCAAGGGACTAGCGGGATAGTAGAGACCCAGTACTTC.

This chain uses TRBV27 with TRBJ2-2; D not certain. V was cut by 2 bases and J by 3 bases, with 7 bases left in between. Germline loops: CDR1 MNHEY, CDR2 SMNVEV (reference sequence). The CDR3 consists of 14 residues. The CDR3 protein is CASSLAVDTGELFF. Here the CDR3 DNA reads TGTGCCAGCAGTTTAGCGGTTGACACCGGGGAGCTGTTTTTT.

This rearrangement joins TRBV18 to TRBJ1-5; TRBD1 matches 7 bases. From germline, CDR1 is KGHSH and CDR2 LQKENI. V gave up 0 bases and J gave up 2 bases; unmatched junction bases: 7. CDR3 size: 17 residues. The CDR3 loop is CASSPPGGTVGNQPQHF. The CDR3 DNA reads TGTGCCAGCTCACCACCAGGGGGGACAGTCGGCAATCAGCCCCAGCATTTT.

The rearrangement uses TRBV19 and TRBJ2-3; 10 bases fit TRBD2. Germline V gene data show CDR1 as LNHDA and CDR2 as SQIVND (reference sequence). The CDR3 has 17 amino acids. V lost 5 bases and J lost 3; bases outside the gene matches: 11. The CDR3 protein is CASSQRSGTSETDTQYF. CDR3 in DNA: TGTGCCAGTAGTCAGAGATCCGGGACTAGCGAAACAGATACGCAGTATTTT. The variable domain in full, with the rest retrieved from reference TRBV19 and TRBJ2-3, is DGGITQSPKYLFRKEGQNVTLSCEQNLNHDAMYWYRQDPGQGLRLIYYSQIVNDFQKGDIAEGYSVSREKKESFPLTVTSAQKNPTAFYLCASSQRSGTSETDTQYFGPGTRLTVL.